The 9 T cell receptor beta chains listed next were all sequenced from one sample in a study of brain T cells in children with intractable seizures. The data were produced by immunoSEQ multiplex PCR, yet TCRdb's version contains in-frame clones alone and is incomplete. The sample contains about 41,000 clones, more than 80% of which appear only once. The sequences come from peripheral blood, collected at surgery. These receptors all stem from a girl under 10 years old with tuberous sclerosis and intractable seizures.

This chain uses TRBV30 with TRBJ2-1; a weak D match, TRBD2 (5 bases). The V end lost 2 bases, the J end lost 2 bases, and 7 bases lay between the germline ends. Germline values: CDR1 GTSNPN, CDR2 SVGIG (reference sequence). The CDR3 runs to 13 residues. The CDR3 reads CAWSRTAYNEQFF. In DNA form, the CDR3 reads TGTGCCTGGAGTAGGACTGCCTACAATGAGCAGTTCTTC.

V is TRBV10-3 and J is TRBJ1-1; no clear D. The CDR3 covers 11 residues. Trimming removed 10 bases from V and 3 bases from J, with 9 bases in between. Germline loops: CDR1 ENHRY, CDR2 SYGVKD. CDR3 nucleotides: TGTGCCACCGGACGGGACACTGAAGCTTTCTTT. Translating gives CATGRDTEAFF.

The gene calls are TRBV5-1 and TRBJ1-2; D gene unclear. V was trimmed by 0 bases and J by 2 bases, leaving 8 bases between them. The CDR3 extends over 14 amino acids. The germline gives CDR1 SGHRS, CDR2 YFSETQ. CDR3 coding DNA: TGCGCCAGCAGCTTGGATCCCCGGAACTATGGCTACACCTTC. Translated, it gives CASSLDPRNYGYTF.

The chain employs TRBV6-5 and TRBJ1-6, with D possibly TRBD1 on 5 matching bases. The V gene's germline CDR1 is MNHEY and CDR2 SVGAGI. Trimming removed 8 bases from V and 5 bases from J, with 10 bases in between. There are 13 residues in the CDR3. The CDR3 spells CASGTTDNSPLHF. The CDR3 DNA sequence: TGTGCCAGCGGGACCACCGATAATTCACCCCTCCACTTT.

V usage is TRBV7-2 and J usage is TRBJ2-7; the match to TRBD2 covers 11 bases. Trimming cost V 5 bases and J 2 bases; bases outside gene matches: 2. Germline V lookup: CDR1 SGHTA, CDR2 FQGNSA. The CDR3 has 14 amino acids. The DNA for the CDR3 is TGTGCCAGCAGCGTTAGCGGGGGGGCCTACGAGCAGTACGTC. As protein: CASSVSGGAYEQYV.

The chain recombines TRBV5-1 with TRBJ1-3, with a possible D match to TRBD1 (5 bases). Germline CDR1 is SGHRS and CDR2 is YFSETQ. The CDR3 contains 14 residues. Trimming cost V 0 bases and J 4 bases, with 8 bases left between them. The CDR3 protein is CASSLEGEGNTIYF. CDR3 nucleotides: TGCGCCAGCAGCTTGGAAGGGGAGGGAAACACCATATATTTT.

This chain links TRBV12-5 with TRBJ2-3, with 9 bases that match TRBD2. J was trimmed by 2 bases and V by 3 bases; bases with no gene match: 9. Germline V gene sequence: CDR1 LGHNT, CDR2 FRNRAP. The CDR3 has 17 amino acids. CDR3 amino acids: CASGLSSIAGATDTQYF. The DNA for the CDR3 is TGTGCTAGTGGTTTAAGTTCTATAGCGGGGGCCACAGATACGCAGTATTTT.

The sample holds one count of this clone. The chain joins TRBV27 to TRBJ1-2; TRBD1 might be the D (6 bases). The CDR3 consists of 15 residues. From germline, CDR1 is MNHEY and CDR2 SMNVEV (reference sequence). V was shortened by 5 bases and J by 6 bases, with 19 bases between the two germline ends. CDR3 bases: TGTGCCAGCAGTCCACGTCGGACAGATGTGAATGGCTACACCTTC. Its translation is CASSPRRTDVNGYTF.

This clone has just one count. Here the CDR3 DNA reads TGTGCCAGCAGCCAAAGTCTAGCTAAAGATACGCAGTATTTT. Encoded protein: CASSQSLAKDTQYF. This chain links TRBV14 with TRBJ2-3, with D tentatively TRBD2 (5 bases). The V end was cut by 2 bases, the J end by 5 bases, with 11 bases between. The CDR3 consists of 14 residues. Germline loops: CDR1 SGHDN, CDR2 FVKESK.